This passage covers 16 T cell receptor beta chains from one sample sequenced in a study of blood T cell repertoires in COVID-19. Some clones are missing from TCRdb's copy, which holds only in-frame ones; the method was immunoSEQ multiplex PCR. The sample has 200,000 to 250,000 clones; roughly 86% are singletons. Sequenced sample: PBMCs or T cells enriched from blood (not recorded which). These receptors were taken from a man between 18 and 35 years old with acute COVID-19.

This clone appeared a single time. The rearrangement uses TRBV29-1 and TRBJ2-7; unclear D gene. The CDR3 consists of 10 residues. V lost 4 bases to trimming and J lost 9 bases, with 10 bases between them. The germline V gene has CDR1 SQVTM and CDR2 ANQGSEA. The CDR3 loop is CSVVSDLQYF. In DNA form, the CDR3 reads TGCAGCGTTGTGTCAGATTTGCAGTACTTC.

This chain connects TRBV30 to TRBJ2-7; TRBD2 agrees at 9 bases. V shed 2 bases, J shed 3 bases, and the junction held 5 bases outside the gene matches. The CDR3 extends over 14 amino acids. Germline V gene data show CDR1 as GTSNPN and CDR2 as SVGIG (reference sequence). CDR3 residues: CAWSTPSGNYEQYF. As DNA, the CDR3 is TGTGCCTGGAGTACCCCTAGCGGGAACTACGAGCAGTACTTC. Using reference TRBV30 and TRBJ2-7 for the parts outside the CDR3, the full variable domain is SQTIHQWPATLVQPVGSPLSLECTVEGTSNPNLYWYRQAAGRGLQLLFYSVGIGQISSEVPQNLSASRPQDRQFILSSKKLLLSDSGFYLCAWSTPSGNYEQYFGPGTRLTVT.

This chain connects TRBV27 to TRBJ1-2; no firm D call. CDR3 length: 17 amino acids. Germline lookup yields CDR1 MNHEY and CDR2 SMNVEV (reference sequence). V lost 2 bases and J 5 bases, leaving 21 bases between the germline ends. The chain's CDR3 is CASSLGVSRGMRYGYTF. CDR3 nucleotides: TGTGCCAGCAGTTTAGGAGTATCTCGGGGAATGAGATATGGCTACACCTTC.

The J gene is TRBJ2-7, the V gene TRBV6-5; D might be TRBD1 (6 bases). The CDR3 loop spans 14 amino acids. Germline lookup yields CDR1 MNHEY and CDR2 SVGAGI. Trimming shortened V by 6 bases and J by 0 bases, and 12 bases separated the two germline ends. This chain's CDR3 is CASRHQGYSYEQYF. The CDR3 region has the DNA TGTGCCAGCAGACATCAGGGGTACTCCTACGAGCAGTACTTC.

This rearrangement joins TRBV11-3 to TRBJ2-1; a possible D gene is TRBD1 (5 bases). The V end was cut by 5 bases, the J end by 7 bases, with 18 bases between. The CDR3 is 15 amino acids. The germline V gene encodes CDR1 SGHNT and CDR2 YENEEA. The CDR3 coding sequence is TGTGCCAGCAGCCGAGAAGCAGGGTCAGGGAATGAGCAGTTCTTC. It translates to CASSREAGSGNEQFF.

As DNA, the CDR3 is TGTGCCAGCAGCTTAGAGCGGGAGGTACGCTCTTCCGGGGAGCTGTTTTTT. Its protein is CASSLEREVRSSGELFF. V and J are TRBV7-2 and TRBJ2-2, with 9 bases aligning to TRBD2. Trimming at V came to 1 base and at J to 6 bases, leaving 9 bases not matched to a gene. This CDR3 comprises 17 residues. Germline CDR1 reads SGHTA; CDR2 reads FQGNSA.

This clone was detected only a few times. The chain is built from TRBV30 and TRBJ2-7; D perhaps matches TRBD2 (7 bases). Germline V lookup: CDR1 GTSNPN, CDR2 SVGIG (reference sequence). The V end was cut by 5 bases, the J end by 7 bases, with 12 bases between. The CDR3 is made up of 11 amino acids. The CDR3 loop is CAWGRGNEQYF. For the CDR3, the DNA is TGTGCCTGGGGGAGGGGGAATGAGCAGTACTTC.

To note about this clone: The same CDR3 is also encoded by other DNA sequences in this sample. The V call is TRBV30, the J call TRBJ1-6; TRBD1 might be the D (5 bases). The CDR3 has 14 amino acids. CDR1 and CDR2 (germline): GTSNPN, SVGIG (reference sequence). Trimming stripped 3 bases from V and 1 base from J, with 7 bases between. This chain's CDR3 is CAWSPGSYNSPLHF. In DNA form, the CDR3 reads TGTGCCTGGAGCCCAGGGTCCTATAATTCACCCCTCCACTTT.

This chain links TRBV7-3 with TRBJ1-1; a weak D match, TRBD1 (6 bases). Germline V gives CDR1 SGHTA, CDR2 FQGTGA. Deletions cut 5 bases from V and 7 bases from J, with 11 bases between. The length of the CDR3 is 12 residues. The CDR3 DNA follows: TGTGCCAGCAGCGATGGACAGCATGAAGCTTTCTTT. Amino acids: CASSDGQHEAFF.

This clone was seen only once. The chain couples TRBV7-2 to TRBJ2-7; 15 nucleotides align to TRBD2. The CDR3 is made up of 14 amino acids. CDR1 SGHTA and CDR2 FQGNSA come from the germline V gene. V lost 5 bases to trimming and J lost 7 bases; unmatched junction nucleotides: 3. The CDR3 bases are TGTGCCAGCAGCGGACTAGCGGGAGGGATGGAGCAGTACTTC. Translated: CASSGLAGGMEQYF.

This clone was counted once. This rearrangement joins TRBV2 to TRBJ2-1; 8 nucleotides line up with TRBD2. Trimming took 8 bases from V and 6 from J; bases not matched to a gene: 15. Looked up from germline, CDR1 is SNHLY and CDR2 is FYNNEI. The CDR3 consists of 16 residues. In DNA, the CDR3 is TGTGCCAGCTCTGTCTTGGCGGGAGGTCTAACCAATGAGCAGTTCTTC. As protein: CASSVLAGGLTNEQFF.

This clone was detected once. The chain is built from TRBV9 and TRBJ2-1, with D maybe TRBD1 (6 bases). This CDR3 comprises 16 residues. V gave up 4 bases and J gave up 0 bases, with 14 bases separating them. Germline V gene sequence: CDR1 SGDLS, CDR2 YYNGEE. The DNA of the CDR3 is TGTGCCAGCAGCCCCACCGGGACACTCTCCTACAATGAGCAGTTCTTC. Amino acid sequence: CASSPTGTLSYNEQFF. The full variable domain, rest sourced from reference TRBV9 and TRBJ2-1, is DSGVTQTPKHLITATGQRVTLRCSPRSGDLSVYWYQQSLDQGLQFLIQYYNGEERAKGNILERFSAQQFPDLHSELNLSSLELGDSALYFCASSPTGTLSYNEQFFGPGTRLTVL.

V is TRBV5-1 and J is TRBJ2-1; perhaps TRBD1 as D (6 bases). In germline, CDR1 is SGHRS, CDR2 YFSETQ. This CDR3 spans 13 amino acids. V lost 2 bases and J lost 8, with 11 bases in between. The DNA for the CDR3 is TGCGCCAGCAGCTTTGGGGGCCGGGATGAGCAGTTCTTC. Its protein product is CASSFGGRDEQFF.

The chain employs TRBV25-1 and TRBJ2-7, with a tentative D call TRBD1 (5 bases). The CDR3 has 14 residues. With 3 bases removed from V and 3 bases from J, the gap between germline ends came to 12 bases. The germline gives CDR1 MGHDK, CDR2 SYGVNS. The CDR3 protein is CASSDWRQSYEQYF. The DNA of the CDR3 is TGTGCCAGCAGTGACTGGAGACAGAGCTACGAGCAGTACTTC.

CDR3 in DNA: TGTGCCAGCAGACGGGGTAGCACCTACAATGAGCAGTTCTTC. Its translation: CASRRGSTYNEQFF. This rearrangement joins TRBV6-5 to TRBJ2-1, with D possibly being TRBD2 (5 bases). The CDR3 extends over 14 amino acids. Germline assignment: CDR1 MNHEY and CDR2 SVGAGI. V was clipped by 6 bases and J by 2 bases, with 11 bases between them.

This chain links TRBV19 with TRBJ1-1; D is possibly TRBD1 (6 bases). CDR1 is LNHDA, CDR2 SQIVND, per germline (reference sequence). Trimming shortened V by 2 bases and J by 4 bases, and 8 bases separated the two germline ends. This CDR3 spans 13 amino acids. DNA for the CDR3: TGTGCCAGTAGTATACCAGGGGTCACTGAAGCTTTCTTT. Its protein is CASSIPGVTEAFF.